The text below deals with one T cell receptor beta chain. There are 15 residues in the CDR3. Germline V gives CDR1 KGHSH, CDR2 LQKENI. V gave up 2 bases and J gave up 7 bases, with 15 bases separating them. The record originates from a study of blood T cell repertoires in COVID-19. Study in general: There were acute and convalescent COVID-19 samples, and they came from the United States, Italy and Spain.

This table comes from immunoSEQ multiplex PCR, and its TCRdb copy is limited to in-frame clones, with some not included. This table holds 150,000 to 200,000 clones, approximately 87% found once. The specimen sequenced was peripheral blood. The genes are TRBV18 and TRBJ2-1; D uncertain. This TCR derives from a woman in her 70s with COVID-19, enrolled during active disease. The DNA for the CDR3 is TGTGCCAGCTCACCAGCCTCCCCGAGTCGGAATGAGCAGTTCTTC. It specifies CASSPASPSRNEQFF.